This T cell receptor beta chain was recorded in a study of patients and donors after allogeneic stem cell transplantation. Trimming stripped 4 bases from V and 8 bases from J, with 15 bases between. This CDR3 comprises 14 residues. Germline-derived CDR1 and CDR2 are GTSNPN and SVGIG (reference sequence). Each CDR3 protein gets one entry after TCRdb re-called the RT-PCR reads with MiXCR. The repertoire consists of around 170,000 distinct CDR3 sequences, with about 24% occurring once and the leading ten covering 25% to 30%. Input material: blood, either unsorted or a sorted T cell fraction (not recorded which). The V call is TRBV30, the J call TRBJ1-6; D call uncertain. This clonotype was sampled from a human donor who was either an allogeneic HSCT recipient or a stem cell or donor lymphocyte infusion donor (not recorded which). It is not recorded whose cells these are; they may come from a transplant donor. CDR3 loop: CAWTPGRGYSPLHF. CDR3 in DNA: TGTGCCTGGACACCGGGCCGCGGTTATTCACCCCTCCACTTT.